This passage covers 6 T cell receptor beta chains from one sample sequenced in a study of tumor and adjacent non-tumor tissue in lung cancer. The template was RNA from unsorted bulk tissue. The normal lung tissue was taken more than 3 cm from the tumor edge. Three rounds of nested PCR, following a modified ARM-PCR protocol, produced the TCRbeta library. Each CDR3 protein gets one entry after TCRdb re-called the multiplex PCR reads with MiXCR. The sample shows about 44,000 distinct CDR3 sequences, around 64% of them seen only once. Sequenced input: distant non-tumor lung tissue. Every receptor here comes from a woman aged 65 to 85 with non-small cell lung cancer.

Points on this clonotype: One end of the junction varies from germline; a read error may be responsible. V and J are TRBV12-3 or TRBV12-4 and TRBJ2-2; D gene unclear. The CDR3 totals 15 residues. The CDR3 sequence: CSSSYVGANTGELFF. The CDR3 DNA reads TGTTCCAGCAGCTATGTCGGAGCGAACACCGGGGAGCTGTTTTTT.

This clonotype was recorded a few times. The CDR3 region is CASSQGGLAGLQETQYF. The DNA of the CDR3 is TGCGCCAGCAGCCAAGGGGGACTAGCGGGGCTGCAAGAGACCCAGTACTTC. The chain joins TRBV4-1 to TRBJ2-5, with 13 bases aligning to TRBD2. CDR3 length: 17 residues. V lost 1 base and J lost 2; bases outside the gene matches: 4. Germline values: CDR1 MGHRA, CDR2 YSYEKL.

This clonotype has only one observation. A junction boundary mismatches the germline segment, possibly from a read error. The V call is TRBV6-2 or TRBV6-3, the J call TRBJ2-1, with a tentative D call TRBD1 (6 bases). Germline CDR1 MNHEY, CDR2 SVGEGT. CDR3 length: 16 amino acids. The CDR3 nucleotides are TGTGCCAGCTGTTACTCCAGGGACACTGCCTACGATGAGCAGTTCTTC. This gives the protein CASCYSRDTAYDEQFF.

As regards this clonotype: An end of the junction differs from the germline gene, which may be a read error. V and J are TRBV29-1 and TRBJ1-3; D is unclear. CDR1 and CDR2 from the germline V gene are SQVTM and ANQGSEA. The CDR3 contains 12 residues. CDR3: CSVKGSRNTIYF. The CDR3 bases are TGCAGCGTTAAAGGCTCTAGAAACACTATATATTTT.

Only one count was recorded for this clonotype. The CDR3 does not end in the conserved phenylalanine or tryptophan, so this is likely a read error. This sequence joins TRBV5-5 and TRBJ1-3; TRBD1 is a possible D gene (5 bases). The CDR3 contains 14 residues. In germline, CDR1 is SGHKS, CDR2 YYEKEE (reference sequence). Trimming cost V 8 bases and J 8 bases, with 20 bases left between them. Here the CDR3 DNA reads TGTGCCAGGAGCCCACTTGGGGGGTACGACACCATATATCTT. It translates to CARSPLGGYDTIYL.

The genes are TRBV7-9 and TRBJ2-6; D remains unclear. The ends were cut back, 5 bases at V and 1 base at J, with 18 bases in the middle. The CDR3 has 18 amino acids. Germline values: CDR1 SEHNR, CDR2 FQNEAQ (reference sequence). CDR3 nucleotides: TGTGCCAGCAGCCTCTATCGCGACTTAGGGTCTGGGGCCAACGTCCTGACTTTC. Its protein is CASSLYRDLGSGANVLTF.